The 23 T cell receptor beta chains presented below share a single source sample, sequenced in a study of T cell repertoires in cytomegalovirus infection (dated by TCRdb to between 2018 and 2020). No antigen is known for these receptors. This sample's treatment or condition label indicates: in vitro stimulation with specific CMV peptide epitopes to enrich CMV-specific T cells. Reads for this sample came from an Illumina HiSeq 1500. TCRdb's own reprocessing of the public reads used fastp at Q25 and MiXCR and kept productive beta chains. Rows matching on CDR3 protein sequence are summarized as one entry with the most common DNA and genes. Present in this sample are 650,000 to 900,000 distinct CDR3 sequences, 25% to 35% of which were seen just once. Roughly 13% of the sample goes to the ten largest clones. Sequenced here: cultured CD8+ T cells from PBMCs, sampled from culture after CMV antigen stimulation. The receptors come from a human donor in good health (CMV status not recorded). Some clones in this sample may be carry-over from other donors' samples.

V is TRBV7-9 and J is TRBJ2-5; D possibly corresponds to TRBD1 (6 bases). CDR3 length equals 15 residues. V was clipped by 3 bases and J by 1 base, with 12 bases between them. Germline CDR1 reads SEHNR; CDR2 reads FQNEAQ (reference sequence). CDR3 nucleotide sequence: TGTGCCAGCAGCTTGAAGGGGACATTCCAAGAGACCCAGTACTTC. Translating gives CASSLKGTFQETQYF. Full variable domain (missing parts from reference TRBV7-9 and TRBJ2-5): DTGVSQNPRHKITKRGQNVTFRCDPISEHNRLYWYRQTLGQGPEFLTYFQNEAQLEKSRLLSDRFSAERPKGSFSTLEIQRTEQGDSAMYLCASSLKGTFQETQYFGPGTRLLVL.

This clonotype occurred many times. This rearrangement joins TRBV7-8 to TRBJ1-1; 9 nucleotides match TRBD1. Trimming at V came to 6 bases and at J to 1 base, leaving 3 bases not matched to a gene. Per the germline V gene, CDR1 is SGHVS and CDR2 is FQNEAQ. This CDR3 is built from 14 residues. The DNA of the CDR3 is TGTGCCAGCAGAACGGGACAGGGGAACACTGAAGCTTTCTTT. Its protein is CASRTGQGNTEAFF.

V gene TRBV14 combines with J gene TRBJ1-1, with 8 bases fitting TRBD1. Germline lookup yields CDR1 SGHDN and CDR2 FVKESK. The CDR3 covers 14 residues. With 7 bases clipped from V and 2 bases from J, the junction kept 6 bases outside the gene matches. The CDR3 region has the DNA TGTGCCAGCACCCGGACAGGGTATAACACTGAAGCTTTCTTT. It yields the protein CASTRTGYNTEAFF.

The chain couples TRBV10-3 to TRBJ1-6, with D possibly being TRBD1 (6 bases). Germline values: CDR1 ENHRY, CDR2 SYGVKD. V lost 2 bases and J 4 bases, leaving 12 bases between the germline ends. The CDR3 sequence is 16 residues long. The CDR3 spells CAISEQDSLYNSPLHF. The DNA for the CDR3 is TGTGCCATCAGTGAGCAGGACAGCCTGTATAATTCACCCCTCCACTTT.

This chain joins TRBV23-1 and TRBJ1-4, with no clear D. TRBV23-1 is known as an ORF, though its function is uncertain. Trimming took 7 bases from V and 4 from J, leaving 16 bases between them. The CDR3 totals 15 residues. In DNA form, the CDR3 reads TGCGCCAGCATTCATTGGGGTCGGAGTAATGAAAAACTGTTTTTT. Translation gives CASIHWGRSNEKLFF.

This clonotype occurred many times. This chain uses TRBV27 with TRBJ2-3, with 9 bases aligning to TRBD1. Germline CDR1 is MNHEY and CDR2 is SMNVEV (reference sequence). The CDR3 extends over 15 amino acids. The ends lost 3 bases at V and 2 bases at J; junction bases unmatched: 3. CDR3 DNA sequence: TGTGCCAGCAGTTTTCGGGACAGGGCCACAGATACGCAGTATTTT. This encodes CASSFRDRATDTQYF.

This clonotype was counted ten times or more. The chain joins TRBV7-2 to TRBJ1-1, with 10 positions matching TRBD1. This CDR3 is built from 17 residues. V lost 1 base and J lost 4; bases outside the gene matches: 9. The germline CDR1 and CDR2 sequences are SGHTA and FQGNSA. The CDR3 bases are TGTGCCAGCAGCTTAGGGGACAGGGGCATAAGTGGCACTGAAGCTTTCTTT. Protein product: CASSLGDRGISGTEAFF. The full variable domain, with the rest looked up from reference TRBV7-2 and TRBJ1-1, is GAGVSQSPSNKVTEKGKDVELRCDPISGHTALYWYRQSLGQGLEFLIYFQGNSAPDKSGLPSDRFSAERTGGSVSTLTIQRTQQEDSAVYLCASSLGDRGISGTEAFFGQGTRLTVV.

Worth noting for this clonotype: Germline is not matched at one junction end, which may reflect a read error. CDR3 sequence: CASSQGQGLNTVAFF. The CDR3 bases are TGCGCCAGCAGCCAGGGACAGGGTTTGAACACTGTAGCTTTCTTT. This chain links TRBV4-1 with TRBJ1-1; TRBD1 matches 9 bases. CDR3 length equals 15 residues. Per the germline V gene, CDR1 is MGHRA and CDR2 is YSYEKL.

This clonotype was seen many times. The chain recombines TRBV7-8 with TRBJ2-5; TRBD1 aligns across 11 bases. CDR3 length: 16 amino acids. Germline assignment: CDR1 SGHVS and CDR2 FQNEAQ. V was pared by 5 bases and J by 5 bases, with 10 bases of the junction left unmatched. The CDR3 region has the DNA TGTGCCAGCAGCCGCAACCGGGACAGGGGGTTCGAGACCCAGTACTTC. Amino acid sequence: CASSRNRDRGFETQYF. Full variable domain (outside the CDR3, taken from reference TRBV7-8 and TRBJ2-5): GAGVSQSPRYKVAKRGQDVALRCDPISGHVSLFWYQQALGQGPEFLTYFQNEAQLDKSGLPSDRFFAERPEGSVSTLKIQRTQQEDSAVYLCASSRNRDRGFETQYFGPGTRLLVL.

Concerning this clonotype: Its ends do not fully match the called genes, so a read error is possible. DNA for the CDR3: TGTGCTAGCAGCTCGACCCGGGGATCCTCAAAGGCGAACACCGGGGAGCTGTTTTTT. This codes for CASSSTRGSSKANTGELFF. This chain links TRBV7-6 with TRBJ2-2; tentative D call: TRBD2 (5 bases). This CDR3 is built from 19 residues. The germline CDR1 and CDR2 sequences are SGHVS and FNYEAQ.

As concerns this clonotype: A read error may be the cause here, since a much bigger clone is one base away. The CDR3 does not end in the conserved phenylalanine or tryptophan, so this is likely a read error. The chain recombines TRBV7-4 with TRBJ2-5; the D gene is possibly TRBD2 (6 bases). V lost 4 bases to trimming and J lost 5 bases, with 20 bases between them. The CDR3 is 16 amino acids. The V gene's germline CDR1 is SGHVT and CDR2 SQSDAQ. This chain's CDR3 is CASSSPGRGFRETQYC. CDR3 DNA: TGTGCCAGCAGCTCTCCCGGTCGGGGGTTCCGGGAGACCCAGTACTGC.

This CDR3 is CASSDIFGTGQEAFF. CDR3 DNA sequence: TGTGCCAGCAGTGACATTTTCGGGACAGGTCAAGAAGCTTTCTTT. This chain connects TRBV25-1 to TRBJ1-1; TRBD1 matches at 8 bases. CDR1 is MGHDK, CDR2 SYGVNS, per germline. V was pared by 3 bases and J by 8 bases, with 11 bases of the junction left unmatched. The CDR3 contains 15 residues.

This clonotype was picked up a small number of times. The chain joins TRBV7-2 to TRBJ2-1; 12 positions match TRBD2. The J segment lost 2 bases and the V segment lost 5 bases, leaving 10 bases of the junction unmatched. The CDR3 spans 18 residues. Germline CDR1 is SGHTA and CDR2 is FQGNSA. The CDR3 DNA sequence: TGTGCCAGCAGCCCCCTCCCTAGCGGGGGGGCTCCCTACAATGAGCAGTTCTTC. This encodes CASSPLPSGGAPYNEQFF.

This clonotype has a handful of counts. The rearrangement uses TRBV12-3 or TRBV12-4 and TRBJ2-5, with 7 bases identical to TRBD2. This CDR3 spans 13 amino acids. J was trimmed by 0 bases and V by 6 bases; bases with no gene match: 1. DNA for the CDR3: TGTGCCAGCAGCGGACTAGACCAAGAGACCCAGTACTTC. Protein sequence: CASSGLDQETQYF.

V usage is TRBV6-1 and J usage is TRBJ1-5; D is uncertain. The CDR3 has 14 amino acids. The germline V gene encodes CDR1 MNHNS and CDR2 SASEGT. V was shortened by 7 bases and J by 7 bases, with 17 bases between the two germline ends. The DNA of the CDR3 is TGTGCCAGCACCCATGGAGGGTGGCGACAGCCCCAGCATTTT. Translated, it gives CASTHGGWRQPQHF.

Only a few counts were recorded for this clonotype. The V and J genes are TRBV12-3 or TRBV12-4 and TRBJ1-2; 8 bases match TRBD1. V lost 7 bases and J lost 7; bases outside the gene matches: 11. The CDR3 totals 14 residues. CDR3 residues: CASTPAGGGFGYTF. In nucleotides, the CDR3 is TGTGCCAGCACCCCGGCAGGGGGCGGTTTTGGCTACACCTTC.

This chain links TRBV27 with TRBJ1-1; tentative D call: TRBD1 (6 bases). V dropped 4 bases and J dropped 2 bases, with 11 bases sitting between them. The germline V gene has CDR1 MNHEY and CDR2 SMNVEV (reference sequence). This CDR3 has 14 residues. The CDR3 protein is CASSWQGLNTEAFF. The DNA of the CDR3 is TGTGCCAGCAGTTGGCAGGGGCTTAACACTGAAGCTTTCTTT.

This clonotype was detected a few times. The chain employs TRBV7-9 and TRBJ2-2; TRBD2 matches 7 bases. CDR1 and CDR2 from the germline V gene are SEHNR and FQNEAQ (reference sequence). CDR3 length: 13 amino acids. Trimming removed 8 bases from V and 2 bases from J; junction bases left unmatched: 2. The CDR3 is CASGGGNTGELFF. CDR3 in DNA: TGTGCCAGCGGGGGGGGAAACACCGGGGAGCTGTTTTTT.

This clonotype came up many times. The V call is TRBV6-1, the J call TRBJ1-1; the D gene is possibly TRBD1 (6 bases). Trimming stripped 3 bases from V and 4 bases from J, with 12 bases between. The CDR3 is 14 amino acids. CDR1 is MNHNS and CDR2 is SASEGT in the germline V gene. The CDR3 DNA reads as TGTGCCAGCAGTGATGGGGGGCGGGTCACTGAAGCTTTCTTT. Protein sequence: CASSDGGRVTEAFF.

This chain uses TRBV6-5 with TRBJ1-3; a possible D gene is TRBD1 (6 bases). Germline lookup yields CDR1 MNHEY and CDR2 SVGAGI. The CDR3 covers 16 residues. Trimming removed 6 bases from V and 3 bases from J, with 18 bases in between. In DNA, the CDR3 is TGTGCCAGCAGCTCCTACAGGGCGCTAAGTGGAAACACCATATATTTT. Protein sequence: CASSSYRALSGNTIYF.

This clonotype was seen more than once but under ten times. The rearrangement joins TRBV28 to TRBJ2-5, with a tentative D call TRBD2 (6 bases). CDR1 and CDR2 (germline): MDHEN, SYDVKM. The CDR3 contains 14 residues. V lost 7 bases, J lost 4 bases, and 16 bases lay in between. CDR3: CASMSGEAGETQYF. Here the CDR3 DNA reads TGTGCCAGCATGTCGGGGGAGGCTGGAGAGACCCAGTACTTC. The entire variable domain, with the rest obtained from reference TRBV28 and TRBJ2-5, is as follows: DVKVTQSSRYLVKRTGEKVFLECVQDMDHENMFWYRQDPGLGLRLIYFSYDVKMKEKGDIPEGYSVSREKKERFSLILESASTNQTSMYLCASMSGEAGETQYFGPGTRLLVL.

This sequence joins TRBV7-9 and TRBJ2-1; weak D call: TRBD2 (5 bases). The germline V gene encodes CDR1 SEHNR and CDR2 FQNEAQ (reference sequence). The CDR3 has 15 residues. V was cut by 5 bases and J by 4 bases, with 15 bases left in between. CDR3 protein: CASSRDTIKYNEQFF. The CDR3 region has the DNA TGTGCCAGCAGCCGGGATACTATAAAATACAATGAGCAGTTCTTC.

This clonotype appeared a few times. J is TRBJ2-1 and V is TRBV12-3 or TRBV12-4; 7 bases are a match to TRBD2. The CDR3 runs to 16 residues. Trimming removed 3 bases from V and 0 bases from J; junction bases left unmatched: 5. The CDR3 region has the DNA TGTGCCAGCAGTTTTTGGGGGGGGTTCTCCTACAATGAGCAGTTCTTC. Its protein product is CASSFWGGFSYNEQFF.